What follows is one T cell receptor (beta chain) and its context. The antigen is undetermined. At the deep level, the assay was run. It was around 180 ng DNA, around 32,000 T cell genomes, that sorted-subset replicate PCRs used. Using immunoSEQ multiplex PCR, the repertoire was profiled, and TCRdb retains in-frame clones only, with some absent. The table shows some 1,100,000 clones, with approximately 80% occurring only once. The data are from a study of shared clonotypes between healthy human individuals. Study observations and caveats: Only blood underwent sampling, and tissue repertoires likely differ. Despite large depth, sorted-subset datasets appeared incompletely sequenced.

Trimming took 1 base from V and 11 from J, leaving 20 bases between them. The CDR3 is made up of 16 amino acids. Germline CDR1 reads SGHDN; CDR2 reads FVKESK. Material for sequencing was memory CD4+ T cells from PBMCs. The subset is: CD45RA-negative fraction. The chain has TRBV14 and TRBJ1-4, with D unclear. The receptor was isolated from a man between 18 and 35 years old in good health. Some clones in this sample may be carry-over from other donors' samples. The DNA of the CDR3 is TGTGCCAGCAGCCAAGGGGAGAAGGAGACCGGGGAGAAACTGTTTTTT. Translated, it gives CASSQGEKETGEKLFF.